This passage covers 21 T cell receptor beta chains from one sample sequenced in a study of T cells after yellow fever vaccination. TCRdb used MiXCR to reprocess the 5' RACE reads, holding one entry per CDR3 protein. Among about 550,000 distinct CDR3 sequences, 15% to 20% were seen once, and the ten largest hold about 13%. The sequencing here drew on PBMCs, taken 15 days after the yellow fever booster vaccination. Receptors were obtained from a man in his thirties or forties who received the YFV17D yellow fever vaccine.

J is TRBJ2-1 and V is TRBV4-3; 9 bases align to TRBD2. V lost 1 base to trimming and J lost 7 bases; unmatched junction nucleotides: 5. This CDR3 is 15 amino acids long. CDR1 is LGHNA, CDR2 YSLEER, per germline. CDR3 in DNA: TGCGCCAGCAGCCAAGTGGGAGCGGGGGGAAATGAGCAGTTCTTC. Its protein is CASSQVGAGGNEQFF.

This clonotype came up a few times. The chain recombines TRBV11-2 with TRBJ2-1; weak D call: TRBD2 (5 bases). Germline V CDR1 and CDR2: SGHAT, FQNNGV. CDR3 length: 19 residues. Trimming stripped 9 bases from V and 4 bases from J, with 31 bases between. CDR3 bases: TGTGCCAGTTCCTTTATACAACCGGGCCTCTTCCGGGAATACAATGAGCAGTTCTTC. As protein: CASSFIQPGLFREYNEQFF.

The chain combines TRBV7-6 with TRBJ1-4; D unresolved. V was clipped by 6 bases and J by 0 bases, with 5 bases between them. CDR3 length: 13 residues. Germline lookup yields CDR1 SGHVS and CDR2 FNYEAQ. In DNA form, the CDR3 reads TGTGCCAGCAGTTCAGCAACTAATGAAAAACTGTTTTTT. It codes for CASSSATNEKLFF.

This clonotype appeared a few times. Written as DNA, the CDR3 is TGTGCCAGCAGCACACACTTTGGGAAGTCCTACGAGCAGTACTTC. Its translation is CASSTHFGKSYEQYF. This chain links TRBV7-9 with TRBJ2-7; D remains ambiguous. The CDR3 loop spans 15 amino acids. Trimming left V 5 bases short and J 1 base short, with 15 bases between. CDR1 is SEHNR and CDR2 is FQNEAQ in the germline V gene (reference sequence).

V and J are TRBV20-1 and TRBJ2-1; 7 bases agree with TRBD1. V lost 4 bases, J lost 7 bases, and 7 bases stayed unmatched. This CDR3 comprises 13 residues. The germline gives CDR1 DFQATT, CDR2 SNEGSKA (reference sequence). Written as DNA, the CDR3 is TGCAGTGCTATCGACAGGGTGAGGAATGAGCAGTTCTTC. As protein: CSAIDRVRNEQFF.

This clonotype was seen just once. The chain joins TRBV20-1 to TRBJ2-1; a weak D match, TRBD2 (5 bases). This CDR3 has 15 amino acids. Germline lookup yields CDR1 DFQATT and CDR2 SNEGSKA (reference sequence). V shed 4 bases and J shed 12 bases, with 25 bases lying between them. CDR3 sequence: CSATQRRLHNEGQFF. Here the CDR3 DNA reads TGCAGTGCTACTCAAAGAAGACTACACAATGAAGGGCAGTTCTTC.

The rearrangement uses TRBV19 and TRBJ2-2; D might be TRBD1 (6 bases). This CDR3 contains 14 residues. Looked up from germline, CDR1 is LNHDA and CDR2 is SQIVND (reference sequence). Trimming removed 6 bases from V and 3 bases from J, with 11 bases in between. The DNA for the CDR3 is TGTGCCAGTAGGGAGGACAGATACACCGGGGAGCTGTTTTTT. Its protein is CASREDRYTGELFF.

This clonotype has ten or more counts. This chain connects TRBV20-1 to TRBJ2-1; tentatively, D is TRBD1 (6 bases). Trimming stripped 1 base from V and 0 bases from J, with 10 bases between. The CDR3 sequence is 15 residues long. CDR1 and CDR2 (germline): DFQATT, SNEGSKA (reference sequence). The CDR3 protein is CSARAGTSSYNEQFF. The CDR3 bases are TGCAGTGCTAGAGCTGGGACAAGCTCCTACAATGAGCAGTTCTTC.

This clonotype has more than one count but fewer than ten. The chain has TRBV6-2 or TRBV6-3 and TRBJ2-2; D not certain. Germline lookup yields CDR1 MNHEY and CDR2 SVGEGT. Trimming left V 6 bases short and J 2 bases short, with 16 bases between. This CDR3 region has 16 residues. For the CDR3, the DNA is TGTGCCAGCAGCCGCCCGCGCGGCTCAAACACCGGGGAGCTGTTTTTT. Translating gives CASSRPRGSNTGELFF.

The chain carries TRBV12-3 or TRBV12-4 and TRBJ2-5; D may match TRBD1 or TRBD2 (5 bases each). The ends were cut back, 6 bases at V and 4 bases at J, with 15 bases in the middle. The CDR3 covers 14 residues. The chain's CDR3 is CASSLLGVSETQYF. As DNA, the CDR3 is TGTGCCAGCAGCCTTTTGGGGGTTTCAGAGACCCAGTACTTC.

This clonotype was recorded at least ten times. The chain recombines TRBV18 with TRBJ1-1; the D gene is possibly TRBD1 (5 bases). Germline V lookup: CDR1 KGHSH, CDR2 LQKENI. The CDR3 spans 13 residues. Trimming shortened V by 3 bases and J by 5 bases, and 10 bases separated the two germline ends. The chain's CDR3 is CASSPGRGTEAFF. The CDR3 DNA reads as TGTGCCAGCTCACCGGGGAGGGGAACTGAAGCTTTCTTT.

V and J are TRBV19 and TRBJ2-1, with 10 positions matching TRBD2. With 2 bases clipped from V and 0 bases from J, the junction kept 13 bases outside the gene matches. CDR1 is LNHDA and CDR2 is SQIVND in the germline V gene (reference sequence). The CDR3 runs 20 residues. In nucleotides, the CDR3 is TGTGCCAGTAGTATACGGGGGTCTAGCGGGAGTCGAAGCTCCTACAATGAGCAGTTCTTC. Its translation is CASSIRGSSGSRSSYNEQFF.

The V and J genes are TRBV27 and TRBJ2-3, with a tentative D call TRBD1 (5 bases). CDR1 is MNHEY and CDR2 is SMNVEV in the germline V gene (reference sequence). The CDR3 loop spans 14 amino acids. Trimming cost V 4 bases and J 5 bases, with 13 bases left between them. CDR3 protein: CASSSGAPLDTQYF. In DNA, the CDR3 is TGTGCCAGCAGTTCTGGGGCGCCATTAGATACGCAGTATTTT.

This clonotype was observed once. This chain joins TRBV6-1 and TRBJ2-1; 12 nucleotides line up with TRBD2. Germline CDR1 and CDR2: MNHNS and SASEGT. V was pared by 6 bases and J by 7 bases, with 1 base of the junction left unmatched. CDR3 length equals 13 residues. This CDR3 reads CASRTSGRNEQFF. The DNA for the CDR3 is TGTGCCAGCAGGACTAGCGGGAGAAATGAGCAGTTCTTC.

This clonotype came up a few times. The genes are TRBV6-5 and TRBJ2-7; D ambiguous. This CDR3 spans 11 amino acids. Germline CDR1 MNHEY, CDR2 SVGAGI. V lost 9 bases to trimming and J lost 2 bases, with 8 bases between them. The chain's CDR3 is CASQQAYEQYF. For the CDR3, the DNA is TGTGCCAGTCAACAAGCCTACGAGCAGTACTTC.

The J gene is TRBJ2-3, the V gene TRBV5-1; the match to TRBD2 covers 12 bases. The V gene end was trimmed by 3 bases and the J gene end by 4 bases; junction bases not matched to a gene: 9. Germline CDR1 SGHRS, CDR2 YFSETQ. The CDR3 is 17 residues long. CDR3 protein: CASSWGTSGFGADTQYF. The CDR3 DNA reads TGCGCCAGCAGCTGGGGGACTAGCGGGTTTGGGGCAGATACGCAGTATTTT.

This clonotype was seen at least ten times. The V and J genes are TRBV20-1 and TRBJ2-7; TRBD2 aligns across 7 bases. The CDR3 runs to 14 residues. The V segment lost 2 bases and the J segment 3 bases; nucleotides outside the gene matches: 7. The germline CDR1 and CDR2 sequences are DFQATT and SNEGSKA (reference sequence). The CDR3 nucleotides read TGCAGTGCTAGAAGAGGCGGGGGACGCTACGAGCAGTACTTC. It specifies CSARRGGGRYEQYF.

The sample holds many counts of this clonotype. The chain links TRBV7-9 to TRBJ1-1; no reliable D call. The CDR3 consists of 12 residues. V gave up 3 bases and J gave up 6 bases, with 8 bases separating them. CDR1 is SEHNR and CDR2 is FQNEAQ in the germline V gene (reference sequence). CDR3 region: CASSFPGSEAFF. The CDR3 DNA sequence: TGTGCCAGCAGCTTTCCGGGGTCTGAAGCTTTCTTT. The full variable domain, completed using reference TRBV7-9 and TRBJ1-1, is DTGVSQNPRHKITKRGQNVTFRCDPISEHNRLYWYRQTLGQGPEFLTYFQNEAQLEKSRLLSDRFSAERPKGSFSTLEIQRTEQGDSAMYLCASSFPGSEAFFGQGTRLTVV.

This clonotype came up a few times. This sequence joins TRBV6-5 and TRBJ2-3; 12 bases align to TRBD2. V shed 3 bases and J 4 bases; nucleotides not matched to a gene: 5. CDR3 length equals 16 residues. Germline CDR1 is MNHEY and CDR2 is SVGAGI. CDR3 nucleotide sequence: TGTGCCAGCAGTTATTTGACTAGCGGGAGTCCAGATACGCAGTATTTT. Its translation: CASSYLTSGSPDTQYF.

This clonotype was counted between two and nine times. V usage is TRBV12-3 or TRBV12-4 and J usage is TRBJ1-4, with a possible D match to TRBD1 (5 bases). Deletions cut 8 bases from V and 8 bases from J, with 12 bases between. There are 12 residues in the CDR3. As DNA, the CDR3 is TGTGCCAGCGCTCGAGGGGTCGAAAAACTGTTTTTT. Protein sequence: CASARGVEKLFF.

The chain uses TRBV3-1 and TRBJ2-7, with 7 bases identical to TRBD2. The V and J ends lost 4 bases and 2 bases, in that order; junction bases with no gene match: 8. Germline V gene lookup returns CDR1 LGHDT and CDR2 YNNKEL (reference sequence). The CDR3 extends over 15 amino acids. CDR3 DNA: TGTGCCAGCAGCCCCTCGGGCGGGGGACCCTACGAGCAGTACTTC. Translated: CASSPSGGGPYEQYF.